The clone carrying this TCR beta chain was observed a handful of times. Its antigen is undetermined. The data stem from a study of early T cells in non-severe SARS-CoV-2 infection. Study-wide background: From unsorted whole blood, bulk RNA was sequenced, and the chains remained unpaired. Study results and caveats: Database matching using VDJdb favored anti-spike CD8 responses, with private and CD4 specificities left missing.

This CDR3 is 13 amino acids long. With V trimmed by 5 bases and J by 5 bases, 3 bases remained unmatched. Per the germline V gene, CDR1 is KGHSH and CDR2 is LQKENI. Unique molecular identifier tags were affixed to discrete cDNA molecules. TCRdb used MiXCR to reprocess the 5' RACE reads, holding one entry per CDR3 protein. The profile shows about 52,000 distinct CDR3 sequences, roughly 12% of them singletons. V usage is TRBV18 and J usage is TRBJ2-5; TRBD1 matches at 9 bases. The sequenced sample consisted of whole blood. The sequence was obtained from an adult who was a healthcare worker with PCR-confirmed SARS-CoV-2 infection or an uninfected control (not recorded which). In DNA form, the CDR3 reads TGTGCCAGCTCAGCCACAGGGGGCGAGACCCAGTACTTC. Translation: CASSATGGETQYF.